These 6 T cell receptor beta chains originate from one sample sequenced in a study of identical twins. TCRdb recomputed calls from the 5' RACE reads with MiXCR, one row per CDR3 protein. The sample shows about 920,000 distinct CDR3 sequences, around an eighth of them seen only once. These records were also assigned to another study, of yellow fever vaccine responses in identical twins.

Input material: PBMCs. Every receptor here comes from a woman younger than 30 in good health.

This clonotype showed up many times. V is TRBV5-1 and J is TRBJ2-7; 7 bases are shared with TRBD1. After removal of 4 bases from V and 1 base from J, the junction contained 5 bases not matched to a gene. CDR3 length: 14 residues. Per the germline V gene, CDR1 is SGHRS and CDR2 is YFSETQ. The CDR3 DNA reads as TGCGCCAGCAGCCCCGGGACAGTTTCCTACGAGCAGTACTTC. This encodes CASSPGTVSYEQYF.

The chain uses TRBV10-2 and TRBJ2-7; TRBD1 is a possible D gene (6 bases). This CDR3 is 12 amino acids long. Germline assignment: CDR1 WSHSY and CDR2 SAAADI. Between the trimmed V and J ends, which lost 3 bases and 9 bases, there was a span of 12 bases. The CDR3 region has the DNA TGCGCCAGCAGTGATGGGGGCTCGGGGCAGTACGTC. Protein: CASSDGGSGQYV.

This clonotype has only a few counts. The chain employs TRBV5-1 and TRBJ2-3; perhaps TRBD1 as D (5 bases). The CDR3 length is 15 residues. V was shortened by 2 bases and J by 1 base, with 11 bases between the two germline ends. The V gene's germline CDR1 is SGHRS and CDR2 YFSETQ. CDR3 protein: CASSLGARGTDTQYF. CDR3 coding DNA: TGCGCCAGCAGCTTAGGAGCCAGGGGCACAGATACGCAGTATTTT.

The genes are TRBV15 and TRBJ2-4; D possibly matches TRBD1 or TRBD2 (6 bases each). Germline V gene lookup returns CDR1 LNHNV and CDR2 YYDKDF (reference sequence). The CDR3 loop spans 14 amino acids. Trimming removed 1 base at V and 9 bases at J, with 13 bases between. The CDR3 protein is CATSRAARGGIQYF. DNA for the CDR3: TGTGCCACCAGCAGAGCTGCCAGGGGAGGCATTCAGTACTTC.

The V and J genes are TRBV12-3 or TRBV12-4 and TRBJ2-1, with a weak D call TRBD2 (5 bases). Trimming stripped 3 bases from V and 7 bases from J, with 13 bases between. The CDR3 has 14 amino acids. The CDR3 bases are TGTGCCAGCAGTTTCGGAACTAGGAGGAATGAGCAGTTCTTC. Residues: CASSFGTRRNEQFF.

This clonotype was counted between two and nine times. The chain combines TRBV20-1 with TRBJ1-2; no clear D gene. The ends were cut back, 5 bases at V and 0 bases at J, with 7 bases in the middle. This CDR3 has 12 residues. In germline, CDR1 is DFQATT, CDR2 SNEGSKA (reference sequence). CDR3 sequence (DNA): TGCAGTGCTGATTTAGCTAACTATGGCTACACCTTC. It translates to CSADLANYGYTF.